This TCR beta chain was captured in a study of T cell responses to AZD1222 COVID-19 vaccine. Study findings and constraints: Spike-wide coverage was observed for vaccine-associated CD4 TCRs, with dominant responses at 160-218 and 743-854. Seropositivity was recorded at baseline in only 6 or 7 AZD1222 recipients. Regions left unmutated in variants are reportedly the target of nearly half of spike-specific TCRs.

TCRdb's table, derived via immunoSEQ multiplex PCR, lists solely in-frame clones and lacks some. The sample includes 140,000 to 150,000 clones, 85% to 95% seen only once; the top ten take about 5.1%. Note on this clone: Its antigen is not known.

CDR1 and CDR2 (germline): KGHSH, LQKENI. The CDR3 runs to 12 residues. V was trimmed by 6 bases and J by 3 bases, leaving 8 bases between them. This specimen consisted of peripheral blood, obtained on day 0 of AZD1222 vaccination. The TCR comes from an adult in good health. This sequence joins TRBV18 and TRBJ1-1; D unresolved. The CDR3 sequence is CASSTSYTEAFF. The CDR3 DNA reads TGTGCCAGCTCCACCAGTTACACTGAAGCTTTCTTT.